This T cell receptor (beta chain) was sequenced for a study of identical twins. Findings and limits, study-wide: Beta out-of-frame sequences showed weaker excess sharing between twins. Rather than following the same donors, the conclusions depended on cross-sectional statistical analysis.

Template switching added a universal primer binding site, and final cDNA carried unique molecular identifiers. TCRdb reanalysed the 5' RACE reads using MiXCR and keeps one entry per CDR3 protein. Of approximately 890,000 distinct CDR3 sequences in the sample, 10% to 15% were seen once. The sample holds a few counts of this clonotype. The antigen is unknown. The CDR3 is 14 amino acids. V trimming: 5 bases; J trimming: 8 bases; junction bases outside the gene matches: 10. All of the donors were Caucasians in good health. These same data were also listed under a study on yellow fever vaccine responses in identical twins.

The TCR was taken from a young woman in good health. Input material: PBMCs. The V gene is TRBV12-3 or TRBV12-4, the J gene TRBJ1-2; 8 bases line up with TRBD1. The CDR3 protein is CASSTPGQAKGYTF. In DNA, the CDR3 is TGTGCCAGCAGTACACCGGGACAGGCTAAGGGCTACACCTTC.